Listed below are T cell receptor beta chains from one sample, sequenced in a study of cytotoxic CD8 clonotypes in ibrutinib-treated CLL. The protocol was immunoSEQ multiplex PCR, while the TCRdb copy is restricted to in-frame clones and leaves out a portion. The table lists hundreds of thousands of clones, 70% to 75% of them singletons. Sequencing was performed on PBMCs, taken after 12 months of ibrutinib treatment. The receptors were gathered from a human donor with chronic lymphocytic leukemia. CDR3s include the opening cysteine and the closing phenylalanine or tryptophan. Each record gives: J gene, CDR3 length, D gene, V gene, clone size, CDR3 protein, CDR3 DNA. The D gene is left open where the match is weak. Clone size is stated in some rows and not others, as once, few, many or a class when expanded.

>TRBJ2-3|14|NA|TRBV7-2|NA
CASSLGGATDTQYF
TGTGCCAGCAGCTTAGGTGGTGCCACAGATACGCAGTATTTT
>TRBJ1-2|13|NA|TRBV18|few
CASTQGSRVGYTF
TGTGCCAGCACACAGGGTAGCCGGGTGGGCTACACCTTC
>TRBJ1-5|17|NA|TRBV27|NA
CASRESGQVLSNQPQHF
TGTGCCAGCAGAGAAAGTGGGCAGGTGCTTAGCAATCAGCCCCAGCATTTT
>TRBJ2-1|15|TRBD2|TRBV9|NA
CASSVDGREYNEQFF
TGTGCCAGCAGCGTAGATGGGCGGGAGTACAATGAGCAGTTCTTC
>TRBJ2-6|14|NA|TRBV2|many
CASSVNFGANVLTF
TGTGCCAGCAGTGTAAACTTCGGGGCCAACGTCCTGACTTTC
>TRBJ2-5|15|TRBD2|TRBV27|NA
CASPDPTSVGETQYF
TGTGCCAGCCCCGACCCGACTAGCGTTGGAGAGACCCAGTACTTC
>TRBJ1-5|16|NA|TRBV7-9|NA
CASSLWSGAGNQPQHF
TGTGCCAGCAGCTTATGGTCGGGGGCTGGGAATCAGCCCCAGCATTTT
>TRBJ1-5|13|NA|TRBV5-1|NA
CASSLSSNQPQHF
TGCGCCAGCAGCTTAAGTAGCAATCAGCCCCAGCATTTT
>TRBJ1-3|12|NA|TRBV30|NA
CAWNRVGNTIYF
TGTGCCTGGAACAGGGTAGGAAACACCATATATTTT
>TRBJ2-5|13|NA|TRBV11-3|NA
CASRERGQETQYF
TGTGCCAGCAGGGAGAGGGGACAAGAGACCCAGTACTTC
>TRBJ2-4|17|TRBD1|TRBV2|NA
CASSNQGAWGTKNIQYF
TGTGCCAGCAGTAACCAGGGGGCCTGGGGAACCAAAAACATTCAGTACTTC
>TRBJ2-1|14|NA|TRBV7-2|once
CASSLGLAYNEQFF
TGTGCCAGCAGCTTAGGGCTGGCCTACAATGAGCAGTTCTTC
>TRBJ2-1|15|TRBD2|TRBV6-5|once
CASSRAGGTYNEQFF
TGTGCCAGCAGTCGAGCGGGAGGGACCTACAATGAGCAGTTCTTC
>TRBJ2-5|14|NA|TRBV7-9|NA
CASSRRGGPETQYF
TGTGCCAGCTCTAGAAGGGGGGGCCCAGAGACCCAGTACTTC
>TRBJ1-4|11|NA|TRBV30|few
CARQENEKLFF
TGTGCCCGACAGGAAAATGAAAAACTGTTTTTT
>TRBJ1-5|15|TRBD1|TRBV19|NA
CASSTQGYSNQPQHF
TGTGCCAGTAGTACACAGGGGTATAGCAATCAGCCCCAGCATTTT
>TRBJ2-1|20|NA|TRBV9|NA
CASSTDGPGHIVSSYNEQFF
TGTGCCAGCAGCACAGACGGACCGGGCCACATCGTGAGCTCCTACAATGAGCAGTTCTTC